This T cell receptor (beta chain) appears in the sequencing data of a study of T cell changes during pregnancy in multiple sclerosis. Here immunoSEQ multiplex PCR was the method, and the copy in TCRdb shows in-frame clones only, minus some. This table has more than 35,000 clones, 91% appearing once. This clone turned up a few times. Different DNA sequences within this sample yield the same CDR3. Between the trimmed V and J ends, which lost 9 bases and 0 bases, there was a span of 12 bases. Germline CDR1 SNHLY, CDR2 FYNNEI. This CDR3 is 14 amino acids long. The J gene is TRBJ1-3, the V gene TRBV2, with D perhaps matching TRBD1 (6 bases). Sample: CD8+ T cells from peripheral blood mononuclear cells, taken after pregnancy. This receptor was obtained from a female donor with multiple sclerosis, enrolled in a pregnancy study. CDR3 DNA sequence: TGTGCCAGGTCGACAGGAGACTCTGGAAACACCATATATTTT. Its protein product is CARSTGDSGNTIYF.